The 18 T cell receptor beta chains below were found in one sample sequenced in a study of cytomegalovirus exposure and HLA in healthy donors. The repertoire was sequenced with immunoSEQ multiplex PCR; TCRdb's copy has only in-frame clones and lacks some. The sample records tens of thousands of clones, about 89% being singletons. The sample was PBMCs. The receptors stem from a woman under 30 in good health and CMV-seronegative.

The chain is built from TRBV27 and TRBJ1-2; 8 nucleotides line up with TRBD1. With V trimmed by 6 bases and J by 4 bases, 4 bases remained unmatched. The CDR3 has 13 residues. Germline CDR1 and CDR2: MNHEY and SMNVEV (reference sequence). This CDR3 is CASRRTGTYGYTF. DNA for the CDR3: TGTGCCAGCAGGCGGACAGGGACCTATGGCTACACCTTC.

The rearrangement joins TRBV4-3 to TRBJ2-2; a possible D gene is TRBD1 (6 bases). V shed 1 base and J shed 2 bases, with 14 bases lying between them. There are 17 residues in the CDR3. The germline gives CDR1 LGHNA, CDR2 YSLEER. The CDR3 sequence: CASSQVKYRANTGELFF. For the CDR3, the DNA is TGCGCCAGCAGCCAAGTCAAGTACAGGGCCAACACCGGGGAGCTGTTTTTT.

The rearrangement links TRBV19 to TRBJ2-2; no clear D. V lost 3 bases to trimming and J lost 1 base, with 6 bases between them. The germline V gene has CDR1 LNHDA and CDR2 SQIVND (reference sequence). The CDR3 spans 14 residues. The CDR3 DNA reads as TGTGCCAGTAGTATCAGGCTGAACACCGGGGAGCTGTTTTTT. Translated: CASSIRLNTGELFF.

The CDR3, as DNA: TGTGCCAGCAGCTTAACTAGCGTCGGGGATACGCAGTATTTT. Its protein product is CASSLTSVGDTQYF. This chain uses TRBV7-3 with TRBJ2-3; possible D gene TRBD2, 5 bases. The V end was cut by 0 bases, the J end by 6 bases, with 10 bases between. The CDR3 sequence is 14 residues long. Germline CDR1 and CDR2: SGHTA and FQGTGA.

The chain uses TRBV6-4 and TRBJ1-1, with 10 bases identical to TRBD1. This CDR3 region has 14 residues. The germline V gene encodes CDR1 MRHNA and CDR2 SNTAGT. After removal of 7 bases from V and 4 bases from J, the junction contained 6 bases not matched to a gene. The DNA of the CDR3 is TGTGCCAGCACCTCGGACAGGGGGTCCACTGAAGCTTTCTTT. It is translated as CASTSDRGSTEAFF.

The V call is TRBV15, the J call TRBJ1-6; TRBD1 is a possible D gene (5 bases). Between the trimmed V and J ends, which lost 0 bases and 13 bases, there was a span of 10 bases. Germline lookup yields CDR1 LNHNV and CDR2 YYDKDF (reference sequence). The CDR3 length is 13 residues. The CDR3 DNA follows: TGTGCCACCAGCAGAGATCATAAGGGGCCCCTCCACTTT. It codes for CATSRDHKGPLHF. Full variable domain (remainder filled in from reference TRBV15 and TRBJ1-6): DAMVIQNPRYQVTQFGKPVTLSCSQTLNHNVMYWYQQKSSQAPKLLFHYYDKDFNNEADTPDNFQSRRPNTSFCFLDIRSPGLGDTAMYLCATSRDHKGPLHFGNGTRLTVT.

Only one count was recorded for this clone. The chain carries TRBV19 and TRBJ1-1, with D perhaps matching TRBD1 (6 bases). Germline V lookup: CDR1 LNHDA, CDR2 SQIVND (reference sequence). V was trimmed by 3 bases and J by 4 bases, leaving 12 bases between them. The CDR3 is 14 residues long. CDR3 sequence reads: CASSIAGAPTEAFF. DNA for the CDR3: TGTGCCAGTAGTATCGCAGGGGCCCCCACTGAAGCTTTCTTT.

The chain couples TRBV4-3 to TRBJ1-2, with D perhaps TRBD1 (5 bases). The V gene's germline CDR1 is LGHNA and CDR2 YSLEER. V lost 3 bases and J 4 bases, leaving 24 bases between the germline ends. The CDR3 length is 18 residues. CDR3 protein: CASSHARGTGAGVYGYTF. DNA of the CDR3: TGCGCCAGCAGCCATGCAAGGGGAACAGGTGCGGGGGTCTATGGCTACACCTTC.

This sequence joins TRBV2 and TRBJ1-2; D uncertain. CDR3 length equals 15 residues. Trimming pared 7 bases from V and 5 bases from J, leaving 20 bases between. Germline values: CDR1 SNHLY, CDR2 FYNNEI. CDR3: CASIPGRPGTYGYTF. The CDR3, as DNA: TGTGCCAGCATCCCCGGGCGACCGGGAACTTATGGCTACACCTTC.

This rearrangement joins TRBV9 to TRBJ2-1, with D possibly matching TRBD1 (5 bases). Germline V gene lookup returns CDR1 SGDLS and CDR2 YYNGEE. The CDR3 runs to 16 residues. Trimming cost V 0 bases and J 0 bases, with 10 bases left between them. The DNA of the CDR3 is TGTGCCAGCAGCGTAGCTGGGGCGGTCTCCTACAATGAGCAGTTCTTC. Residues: CASSVAGAVSYNEQFF.

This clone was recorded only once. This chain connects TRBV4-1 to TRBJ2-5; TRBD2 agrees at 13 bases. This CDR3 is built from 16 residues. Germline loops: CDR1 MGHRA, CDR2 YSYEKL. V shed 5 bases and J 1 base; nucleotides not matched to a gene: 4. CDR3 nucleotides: TGCGCCAGCAGCGGAAGACTAGCGGGGGGCCAAGAGACCCAGTACTTC. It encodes CASSGRLAGGQETQYF.

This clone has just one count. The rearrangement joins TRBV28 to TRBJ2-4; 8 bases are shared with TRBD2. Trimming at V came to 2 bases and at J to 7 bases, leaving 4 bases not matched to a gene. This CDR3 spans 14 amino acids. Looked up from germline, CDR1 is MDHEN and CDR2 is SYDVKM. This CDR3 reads CASSLIGGRNIQYF. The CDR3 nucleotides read TGTGCCAGCAGTTTAATCGGCGGGAGGAACATTCAGTACTTC.

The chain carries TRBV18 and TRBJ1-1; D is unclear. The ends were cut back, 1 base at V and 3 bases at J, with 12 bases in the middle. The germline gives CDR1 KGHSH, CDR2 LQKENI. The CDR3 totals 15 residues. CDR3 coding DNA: TGTGCCAGCTCACCACTCCCAGGAATCGACACTGAAGCTTTCTTT. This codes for CASSPLPGIDTEAFF.

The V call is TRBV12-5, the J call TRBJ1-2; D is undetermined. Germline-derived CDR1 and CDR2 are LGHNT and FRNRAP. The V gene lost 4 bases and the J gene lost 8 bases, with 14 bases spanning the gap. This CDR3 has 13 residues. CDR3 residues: CASGSTGLGGYTF. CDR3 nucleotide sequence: TGTGCTAGTGGTTCCACGGGATTGGGCGGCTACACCTTC.

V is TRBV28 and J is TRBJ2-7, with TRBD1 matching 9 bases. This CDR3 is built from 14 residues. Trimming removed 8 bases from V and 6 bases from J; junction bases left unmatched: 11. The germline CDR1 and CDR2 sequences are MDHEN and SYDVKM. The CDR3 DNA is TGTGCCAGCCGAGCGACACAGGGGGCCCCCGAGCAGTACTTC. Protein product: CASRATQGAPEQYF.

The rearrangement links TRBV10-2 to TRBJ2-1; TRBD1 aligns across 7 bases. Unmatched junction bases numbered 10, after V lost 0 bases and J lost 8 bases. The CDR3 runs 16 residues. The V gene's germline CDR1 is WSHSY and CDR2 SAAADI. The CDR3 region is CASSESVGGGPHEQFF. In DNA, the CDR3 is TGCGCCAGCAGTGAGTCTGTAGGGGGCGGGCCCCATGAGCAGTTCTTC.

This CDR3 is CASSLTSRASVEAFF. The CDR3 coding sequence is TGCGCCAGCAGCTTGACGTCGCGGGCTTCAGTAGAAGCTTTCTTT. The chain recombines TRBV5-1 with TRBJ1-1; D is uncertain. The CDR3 has 15 amino acids. Between the trimmed V and J ends, which lost 1 base and 8 bases, there was a span of 18 bases. Germline V CDR1 and CDR2: SGHRS, YFSETQ.

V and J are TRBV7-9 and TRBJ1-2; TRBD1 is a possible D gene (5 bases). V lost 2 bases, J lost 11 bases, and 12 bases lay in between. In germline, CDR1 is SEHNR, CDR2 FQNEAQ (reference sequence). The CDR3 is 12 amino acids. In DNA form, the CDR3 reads TGTGCCAGCAGCTTATTAGGGAGGGGATACACCTTC. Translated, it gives CASSLLGRGYTF.